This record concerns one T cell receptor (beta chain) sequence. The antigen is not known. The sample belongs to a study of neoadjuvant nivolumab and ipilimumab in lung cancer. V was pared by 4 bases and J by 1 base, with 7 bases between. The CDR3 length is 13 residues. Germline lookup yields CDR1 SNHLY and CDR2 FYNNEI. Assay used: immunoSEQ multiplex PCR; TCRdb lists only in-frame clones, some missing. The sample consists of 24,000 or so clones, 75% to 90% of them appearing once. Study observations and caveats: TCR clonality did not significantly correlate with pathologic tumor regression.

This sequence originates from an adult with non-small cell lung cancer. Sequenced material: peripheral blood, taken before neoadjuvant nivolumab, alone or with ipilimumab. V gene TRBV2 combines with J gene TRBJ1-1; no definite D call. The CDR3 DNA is TGTGCCAGCAGTGTTGAGAGGAACACTGAAGCTTTCTTT. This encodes CASSVERNTEAFF.